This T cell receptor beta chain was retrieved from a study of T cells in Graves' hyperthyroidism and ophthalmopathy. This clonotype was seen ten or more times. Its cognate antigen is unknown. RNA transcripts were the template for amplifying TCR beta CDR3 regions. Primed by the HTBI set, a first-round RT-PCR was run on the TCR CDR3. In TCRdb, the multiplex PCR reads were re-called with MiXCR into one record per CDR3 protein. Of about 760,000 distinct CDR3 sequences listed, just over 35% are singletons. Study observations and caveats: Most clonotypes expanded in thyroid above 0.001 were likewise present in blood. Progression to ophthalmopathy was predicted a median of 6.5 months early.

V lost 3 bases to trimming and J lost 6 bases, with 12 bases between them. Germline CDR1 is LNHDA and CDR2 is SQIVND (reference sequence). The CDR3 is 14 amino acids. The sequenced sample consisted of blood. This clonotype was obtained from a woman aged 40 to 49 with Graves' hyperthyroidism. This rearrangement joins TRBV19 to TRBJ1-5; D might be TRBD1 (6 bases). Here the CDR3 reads CASSIRGAGQPQHF. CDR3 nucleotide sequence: TGTGCCAGTAGTATCCGGGGGGCAGGTCAGCCCCAGCATTTT.